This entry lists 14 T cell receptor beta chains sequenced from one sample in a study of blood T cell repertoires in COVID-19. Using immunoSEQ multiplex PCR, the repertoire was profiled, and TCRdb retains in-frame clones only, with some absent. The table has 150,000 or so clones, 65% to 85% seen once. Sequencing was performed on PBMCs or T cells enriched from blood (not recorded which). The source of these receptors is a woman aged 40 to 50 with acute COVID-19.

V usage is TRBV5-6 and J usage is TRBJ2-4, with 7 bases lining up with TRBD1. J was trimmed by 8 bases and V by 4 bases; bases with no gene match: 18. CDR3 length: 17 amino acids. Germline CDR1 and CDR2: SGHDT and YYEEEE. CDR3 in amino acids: CASSPFPDREQWDIQYF. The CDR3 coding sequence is TGTGCCAGCAGCCCATTCCCCGACAGGGAACAGTGGGACATTCAGTACTTC. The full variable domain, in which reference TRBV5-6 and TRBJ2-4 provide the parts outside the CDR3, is DAGVTQSPTHLIKTRGQQVTLRCSPKSGHDTVSWYQQALGQGPQFIFQYYEEEERQRGNFPDRFSGHQFPNYSSELNVNALLLGDSALYLCASSPFPDREQWDIQYFGAGTRLSVL.

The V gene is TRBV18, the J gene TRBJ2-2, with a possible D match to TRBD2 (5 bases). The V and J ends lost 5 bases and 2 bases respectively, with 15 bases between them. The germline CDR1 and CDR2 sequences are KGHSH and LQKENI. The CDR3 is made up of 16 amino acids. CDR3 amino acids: CASSWTQADNTGELFF. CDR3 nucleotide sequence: TGTGCCAGCTCATGGACCCAAGCGGATAACACCGGGGAGCTGTTTTTT. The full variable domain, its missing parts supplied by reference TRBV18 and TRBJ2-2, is NAGVMQNPRHLVRRRGQEARLRCSPMKGHSHVYWYRQLPEEGLKFMVYLQKENIIDESGMPKERFSAEFPKEGPSILRIQQVVRGDSAAYFCASSWTQADNTGELFFGEGSRLTVL.

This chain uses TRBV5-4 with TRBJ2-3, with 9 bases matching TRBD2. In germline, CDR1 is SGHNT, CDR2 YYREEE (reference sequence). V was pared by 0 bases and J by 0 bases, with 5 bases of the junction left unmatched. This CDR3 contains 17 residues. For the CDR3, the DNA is TGTGCCAGCAGCTTGGGCGGGAGGGCCGGAAGCACAGATACGCAGTATTTT. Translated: CASSLGGRAGSTDTQYF.

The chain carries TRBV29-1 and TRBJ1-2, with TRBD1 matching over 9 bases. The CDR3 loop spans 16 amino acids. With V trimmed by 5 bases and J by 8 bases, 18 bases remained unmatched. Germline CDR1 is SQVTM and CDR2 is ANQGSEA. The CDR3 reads CSVTAGTGLSTGGYTF. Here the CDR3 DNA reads TGCAGCGTTACCGCTGGGACAGGGTTATCAACCGGCGGCTACACCTTC.

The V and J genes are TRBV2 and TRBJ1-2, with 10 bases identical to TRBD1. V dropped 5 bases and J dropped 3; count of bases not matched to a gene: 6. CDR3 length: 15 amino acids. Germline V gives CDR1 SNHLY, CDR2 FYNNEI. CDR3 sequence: CASSLETGGDYGYTF. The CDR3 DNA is TGTGCCAGCAGTCTGGAGACAGGGGGCGACTATGGCTACACCTTC.

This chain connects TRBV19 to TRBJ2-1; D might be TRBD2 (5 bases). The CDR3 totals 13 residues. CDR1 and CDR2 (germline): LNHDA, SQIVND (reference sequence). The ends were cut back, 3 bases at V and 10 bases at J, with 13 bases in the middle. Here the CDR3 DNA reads TGTGCCAGTAGTATTGTAGCGAGGTCCGAGCAGTTCTTC. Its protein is CASSIVARSEQFF.

The chain's CDR3 is CASRETSASDTQYF. The CDR3 region has the DNA TGTGCCAGCAGGGAGACTAGCGCATCAGATACGCAGTATTTT. The chain recombines TRBV2 with TRBJ2-3; 8 bases are a match to TRBD2. The length of the CDR3 is 14 residues. V lost 6 bases and J lost 4; bases outside the gene matches: 6. Per the germline V gene, CDR1 is SNHLY and CDR2 is FYNNEI.

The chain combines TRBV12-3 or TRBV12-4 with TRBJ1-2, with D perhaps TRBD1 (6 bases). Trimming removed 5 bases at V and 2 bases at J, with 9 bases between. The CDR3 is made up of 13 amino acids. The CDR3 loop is CASSPQGNYGYTF. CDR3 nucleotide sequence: TGTGCCAGCAGTCCCCAGGGGAACTATGGCTACACCTTC.

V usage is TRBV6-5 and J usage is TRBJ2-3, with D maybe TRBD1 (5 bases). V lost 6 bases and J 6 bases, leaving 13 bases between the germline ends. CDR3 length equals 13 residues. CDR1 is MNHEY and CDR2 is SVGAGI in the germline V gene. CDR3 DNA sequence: TGTGCCAGCAGCGGCCTCAGGGCCGATACGCAGTATTTT. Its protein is CASSGLRADTQYF.

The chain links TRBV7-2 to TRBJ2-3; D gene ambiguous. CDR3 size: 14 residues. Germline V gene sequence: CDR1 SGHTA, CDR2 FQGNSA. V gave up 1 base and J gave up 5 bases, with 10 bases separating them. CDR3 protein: CASSLVGSRDTQYF. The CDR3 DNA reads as TGTGCCAGCAGCTTAGTTGGCTCCAGAGATACGCAGTATTTT.

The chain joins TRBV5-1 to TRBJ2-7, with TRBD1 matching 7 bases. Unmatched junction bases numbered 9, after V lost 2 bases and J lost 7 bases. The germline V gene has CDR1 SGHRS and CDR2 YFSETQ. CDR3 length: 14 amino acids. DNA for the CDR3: TGCGCCAGCAGCTTAGGGACAGTAAGAGGGGAGCAGTACTTC. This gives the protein CASSLGTVRGEQYF.

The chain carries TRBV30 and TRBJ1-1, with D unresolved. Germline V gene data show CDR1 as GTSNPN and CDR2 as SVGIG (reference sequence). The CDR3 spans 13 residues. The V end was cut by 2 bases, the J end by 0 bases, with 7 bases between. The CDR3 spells CAWSLQLNTEAFF. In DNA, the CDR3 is TGTGCCTGGAGTTTACAGTTGAACACTGAAGCTTTCTTT. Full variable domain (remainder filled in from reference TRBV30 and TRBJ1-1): SQTIHQWPATLVQPVGSPLSLECTVEGTSNPNLYWYRQAAGRGLQLLFYSVGIGQISSEVPQNLSASRPQDRQFILSSKKLLLSDSGFYLCAWSLQLNTEAFFGQGTRLTVV.

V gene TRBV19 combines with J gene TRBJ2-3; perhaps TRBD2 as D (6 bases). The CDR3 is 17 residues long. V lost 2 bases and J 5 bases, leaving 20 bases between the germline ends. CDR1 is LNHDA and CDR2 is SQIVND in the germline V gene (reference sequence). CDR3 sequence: CASSIHGATPGGDTQYF. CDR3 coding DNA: TGTGCCAGTAGTATACACGGGGCTACCCCCGGGGGAGATACGCAGTATTTT.

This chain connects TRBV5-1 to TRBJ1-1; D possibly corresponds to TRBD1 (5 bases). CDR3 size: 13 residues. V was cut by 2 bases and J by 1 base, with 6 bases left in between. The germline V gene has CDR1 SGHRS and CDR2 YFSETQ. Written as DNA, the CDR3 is TGCGCCAGCAGCTTCGACAGGAACACTGAAGCTTTCTTT. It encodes CASSFDRNTEAFF.